This entry is about one T cell receptor beta chain. Its recognized antigen is unknown. There are no base qualities to consult, and no much larger clone falls within one base. The data derive from a study of blood T cells in healthy people across ages (dated by TCRdb to 2013 to 2016). Context from the whole study: In model experiments, template switching captured roughly one uniquely barcoded TCR beta cDNA molecule for every two T cells. Using deep sequencing normalized with unique cDNA molecular identifiers, the study measured how TCR beta repertoire diversity changes with age. The donors were divided into four age groups: young (average around 16 years), middle-aged (about 39), aged (approximately 62) and long-lived (more than 75). To avoid experimental bias, donors of different ages were spread randomly across the sequencing lanes. For two donors (one aged 18 to 29 and one aged 80 or older), the study analyzed two additional independent replicas of 1 million unique cDNA reads from the same blood draw. Study-level results and caveats: There was a strong correlation between observed TCR beta diversity and the percentage of naive T cells measured by flow cytometry. Observed TCR beta diversity per million T cells fell roughly linearly with age, and a significant reduction was already apparent by age roughly 40. Estimates of total diversity based on one million sequenced T cells were considered lower bounds and underestimates. Bulk unsorted PBMC profiling prevented conclusive comparison of naive and antigen-experienced compartments. Compared with the aged group, the long-lived group had more naive CD4+ T cells, fewer expanded clones and increased TCR diversity, suggesting age selection. Because donor CMV infection status was unknown, age-related changes in expanded clonotypes were potentially confounded.

Receptor libraries were prepared by 5' RACE. TCRdb records Illumina HiSeq 2500 as the sequencer. A second PCR of roughly 7 to 11 cycles was performed with a sample-barcoded 5' primer and a J-beta primer mix. Each TCR beta cDNA molecule received a unique molecular identifier from a template-switch 5' adaptor carrying 12 random nucleotides. At least 2.5 million CDR3-containing paired-end reads were obtained from each sample. All of the RNA was converted into first-strand cDNA using the Mint cDNA synthesis kit, with a TRBC-specific oligonucleotide serving as the primer. All cDNA was treated with uracil-DNA glycosylase and then went through a first 18-cycle PCR with the universal primers M1SS and BC2_uni_R. Per the source publication's procedure: Each sample was normalized by randomly selecting 1 million high-quality reads, each carrying a distinct molecular identifier. Instead of being binned into consensus sequences, reads that shared molecular identifiers were thrown out. MiTCR, with a Q25 quality threshold and the strictest error-elimination algorithm, was used for CDR3 identification, clonotype clustering and error correction. A nonparametric unseen species model with Euler transformation was used to estimate lower-bound total TCR beta diversity. TCRdb applied fastp at Q25 and MiXCR to the public reads, then kept only in-frame beta chains. Each entry is one CDR3 protein sequence, shown with its most common DNA and genes. In this record, the V and J calls reflect TCRdb's handling and not the investigators' own analysis. In all, the sample holds about 1.4 million distinct CDR3 sequences, and roughly 64% of those were seen once. Approximately 7% of the sample is in the top ten clones.

The donors were some 36 Caucasian individuals from Russia, aged 6 to 90 years, who were systemically healthy. Around 10 milliliters of peripheral blood were drawn from each donor into EDTA-treated Vacutainer tubes. Ficoll-Paque density-gradient centrifugation was used to isolate PBMCs, with at least 6.5 million per sample. Trizol reagent was used to extract total RNA from the PBMCs, yielding at least 6 micrograms per sample. Naive CD45RAhigh/CD27high T cell percentages were measured by flow cytometry on a PBMC aliquot from every donor. The CDR3 runs 16 amino acids, cysteine and phenylalanine included. Only CDR3 DNA is held: 48 bases, read in frame from base 1. V is clipped by 7 bases and J by 4 bases, and the sequence between their germline boundaries is 22 bases long. The germline V gene (reference sequence) sets CDR1 to SEHNR and CDR2 to FQNEAQ.

The chain was built from TRBV7-9 and TRBJ1-1; the D segment could be TRBD1, given 6 matching bases. This TCR came from a man between 18 and 29 years old in good health. Input material: blood. The CDR3 in this case is CASTFYRGGHLTEAFF. The bases are TGTGCCAGCACCTTTTACCGGGGGGGCCACCTCACTGAAGCTTTCTTT.